What follows describes a single T cell receptor (beta chain). CDR1 and CDR2 from the germline V gene are MDHEN and SYDVKM. The CDR3 sequence is 14 residues long. V lost 3 bases and J 7 bases, leaving 14 bases between the germline ends. The sample belongs to a study of radiotherapy plus CTLA-4 blockade in lung cancer. Study-wide background: Roughly 17% of patients responded objectively, and roughly 31% achieved disease control.

Here immunoSEQ multiplex PCR was the method, and the copy in TCRdb shows in-frame clones only, minus some. The data hold around 90,000 clones, with approximately 83% observed a single time. The clonotype was recovered from a human donor with non-small cell lung cancer who had stable disease on radiotherapy plus ipilimumab. Material: peripheral blood, obtained from a patient treated with radiotherapy plus ipilimumab. The gene calls are TRBV28 and TRBJ2-3; D possibly corresponds to TRBD2 (6 bases). The CDR3 nucleotides read TGTGCCAGCAGTTTTGCACTAGCCGGAAATACGCAGTATTTT. Translated: CASSFALAGNTQYF. Full variable domain (rest looked up from reference TRBV28 and TRBJ2-3): DVKVTQSSRYLVKRTGEKVFLECVQDMDHENMFWYRQDPGLGLRLIYFSYDVKMKEKGDIPEGYSVSREKKERFSLILESASTNQTSMYLCASSFALAGNTQYFGPGTRLTVL.